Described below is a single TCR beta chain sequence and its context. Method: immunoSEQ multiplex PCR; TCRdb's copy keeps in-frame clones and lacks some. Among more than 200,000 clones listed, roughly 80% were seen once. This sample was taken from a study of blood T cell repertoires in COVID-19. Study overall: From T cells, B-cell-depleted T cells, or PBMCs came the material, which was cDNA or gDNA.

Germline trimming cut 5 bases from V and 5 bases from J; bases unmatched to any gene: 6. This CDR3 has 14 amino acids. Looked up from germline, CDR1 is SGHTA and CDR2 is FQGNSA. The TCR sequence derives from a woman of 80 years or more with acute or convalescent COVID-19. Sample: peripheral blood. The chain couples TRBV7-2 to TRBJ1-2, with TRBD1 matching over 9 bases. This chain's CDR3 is CASSVTGGIYGYTF. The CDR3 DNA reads TGTGCCAGCAGCGTAACAGGGGGCATATATGGCTACACCTTC.